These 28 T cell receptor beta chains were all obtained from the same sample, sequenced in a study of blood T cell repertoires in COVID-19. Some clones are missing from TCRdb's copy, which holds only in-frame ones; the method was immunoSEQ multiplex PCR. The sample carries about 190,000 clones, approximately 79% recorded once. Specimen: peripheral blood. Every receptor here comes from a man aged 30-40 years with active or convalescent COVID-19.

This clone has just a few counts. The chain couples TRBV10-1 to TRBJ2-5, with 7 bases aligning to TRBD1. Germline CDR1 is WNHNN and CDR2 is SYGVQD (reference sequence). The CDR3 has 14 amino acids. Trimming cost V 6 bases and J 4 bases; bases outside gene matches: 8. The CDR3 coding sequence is TGCGCCAGCAGCGCGACAGGGATGGGAGAGACCCAGTACTTC. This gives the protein CASSATGMGETQYF.

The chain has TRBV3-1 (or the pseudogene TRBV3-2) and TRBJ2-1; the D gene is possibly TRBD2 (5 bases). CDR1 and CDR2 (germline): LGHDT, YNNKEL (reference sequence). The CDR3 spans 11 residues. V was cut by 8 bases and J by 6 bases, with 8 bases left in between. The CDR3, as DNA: TGTGCCAGCGGCGCGGGCAATGAGCAGTTCTTC. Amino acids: CASGAGNEQFF.

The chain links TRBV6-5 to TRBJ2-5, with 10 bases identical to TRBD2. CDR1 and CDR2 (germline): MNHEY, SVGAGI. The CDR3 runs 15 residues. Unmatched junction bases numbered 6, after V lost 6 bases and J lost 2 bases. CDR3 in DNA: TGTGCCAGCAGGGACTATAGCGGGGGGCAAGAGACCCAGTACTTC. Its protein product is CASRDYSGGQETQYF.

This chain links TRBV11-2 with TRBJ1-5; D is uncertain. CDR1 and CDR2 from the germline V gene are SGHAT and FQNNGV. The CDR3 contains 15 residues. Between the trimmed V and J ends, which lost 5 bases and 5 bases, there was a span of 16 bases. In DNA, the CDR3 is TGTGCCAGCAGCCGAGGGTCGGGATCGGATCAGCCCCAGCATTTT. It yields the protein CASSRGSGSDQPQHF.

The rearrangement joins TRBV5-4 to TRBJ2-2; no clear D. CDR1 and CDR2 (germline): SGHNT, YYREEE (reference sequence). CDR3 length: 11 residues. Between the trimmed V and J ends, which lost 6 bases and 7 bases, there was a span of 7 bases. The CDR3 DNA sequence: TGTGCCAGCATATTTAACGGGGAGCTGTTTTTT. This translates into CASIFNGELFF.

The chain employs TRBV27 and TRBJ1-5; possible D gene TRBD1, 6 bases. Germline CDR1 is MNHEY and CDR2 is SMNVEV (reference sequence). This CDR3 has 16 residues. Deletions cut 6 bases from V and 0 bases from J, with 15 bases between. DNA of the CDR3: TGTGCCAGCAGCGTTGGGACAACCCATAGCAATCAGCCCCAGCATTTT. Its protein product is CASSVGTTHSNQPQHF.

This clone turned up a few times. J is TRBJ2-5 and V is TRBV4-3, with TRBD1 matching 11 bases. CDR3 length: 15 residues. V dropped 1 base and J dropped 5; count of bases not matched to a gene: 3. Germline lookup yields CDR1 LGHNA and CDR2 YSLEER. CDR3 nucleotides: TGCGCCAGCAGCCAAGGGACAGGGGGCAGGGAGACCCAGTACTTC. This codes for CASSQGTGGRETQYF.

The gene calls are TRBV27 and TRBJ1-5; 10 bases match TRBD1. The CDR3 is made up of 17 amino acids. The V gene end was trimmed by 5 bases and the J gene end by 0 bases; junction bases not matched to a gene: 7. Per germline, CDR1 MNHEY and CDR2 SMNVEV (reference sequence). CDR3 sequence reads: CASSPGTGAVSNQPQHF. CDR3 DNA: TGTGCCAGCAGTCCAGGGACAGGGGCAGTTAGCAATCAGCCCCAGCATTTT.

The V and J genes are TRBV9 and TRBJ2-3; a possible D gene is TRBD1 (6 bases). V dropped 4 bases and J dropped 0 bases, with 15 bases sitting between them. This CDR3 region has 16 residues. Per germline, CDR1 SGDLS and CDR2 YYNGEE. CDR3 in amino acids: CASSSQGTLSTDTQYF. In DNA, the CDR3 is TGTGCCAGCAGCTCGCAGGGGACCCTTAGCACAGATACGCAGTATTTT.

DNA for the CDR3: TGTGCCAGCAGTGAAGCGCCGAGGGCTGATCAGCCCCAGCATTTT. Amino acid sequence: CASSEAPRADQPQHF. The V gene is TRBV6-1, the J gene TRBJ1-5, with D hard to call. The CDR3 covers 15 residues. V was pared by 0 bases and J by 5 bases, with 11 bases between. Germline V lookup: CDR1 MNHNS, CDR2 SASEGT.

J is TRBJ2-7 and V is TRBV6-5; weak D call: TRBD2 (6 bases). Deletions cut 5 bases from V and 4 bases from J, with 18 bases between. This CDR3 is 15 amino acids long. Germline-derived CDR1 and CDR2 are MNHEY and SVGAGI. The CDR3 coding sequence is TGTGCCAGCAGTCAATCCCCGGGACTCGCATACGAGCAGTACTTC. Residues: CASSQSPGLAYEQYF.

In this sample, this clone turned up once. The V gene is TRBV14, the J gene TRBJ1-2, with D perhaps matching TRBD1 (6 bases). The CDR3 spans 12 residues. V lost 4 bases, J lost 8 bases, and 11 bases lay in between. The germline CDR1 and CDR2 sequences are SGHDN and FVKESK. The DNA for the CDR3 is TGTGCCAGCAGCCCGCAGGGGTACGGCTACACCTTC. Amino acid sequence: CASSPQGYGYTF.

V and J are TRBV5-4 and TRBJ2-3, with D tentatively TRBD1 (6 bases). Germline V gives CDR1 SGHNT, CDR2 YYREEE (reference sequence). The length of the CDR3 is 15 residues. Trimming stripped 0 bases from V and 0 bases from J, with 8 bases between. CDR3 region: CASSLVGASTDTQYF. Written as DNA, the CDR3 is TGTGCCAGCAGCTTGGTGGGGGCCAGCACAGATACGCAGTATTTT.

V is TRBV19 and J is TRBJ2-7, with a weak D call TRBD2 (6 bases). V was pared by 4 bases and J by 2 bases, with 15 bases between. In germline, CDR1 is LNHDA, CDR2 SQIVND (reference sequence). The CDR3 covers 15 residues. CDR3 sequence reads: CASSTKPGLAYEQYF. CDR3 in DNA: TGTGCCAGTAGTACAAAACCGGGACTCGCCTACGAGCAGTACTTC.

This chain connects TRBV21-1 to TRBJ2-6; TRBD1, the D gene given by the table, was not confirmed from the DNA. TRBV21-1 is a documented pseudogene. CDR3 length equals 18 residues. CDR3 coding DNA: TGTGCCAGCAGCAAATTCAGGGGCGCGAGGAGGGGGGCCAACGTCCTGACTTTC. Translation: CASSKFRGARRGANVLTF.

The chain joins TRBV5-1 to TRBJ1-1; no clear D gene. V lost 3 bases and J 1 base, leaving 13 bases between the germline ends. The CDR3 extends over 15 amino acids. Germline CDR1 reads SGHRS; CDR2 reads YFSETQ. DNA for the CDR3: TGCGCCAGCAGCTCTAGTTATCTGGGGAACACTGAAGCTTTCTTT. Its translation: CASSSSYLGNTEAFF.

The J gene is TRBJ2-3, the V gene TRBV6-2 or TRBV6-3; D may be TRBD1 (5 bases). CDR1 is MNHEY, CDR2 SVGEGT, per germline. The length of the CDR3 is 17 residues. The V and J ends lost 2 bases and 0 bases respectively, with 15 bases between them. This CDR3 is CASSYPPRAGSTDTQYF. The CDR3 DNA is TGTGCCAGCAGTTACCCCCCCAGGGCAGGAAGCACAGATACGCAGTATTTT.

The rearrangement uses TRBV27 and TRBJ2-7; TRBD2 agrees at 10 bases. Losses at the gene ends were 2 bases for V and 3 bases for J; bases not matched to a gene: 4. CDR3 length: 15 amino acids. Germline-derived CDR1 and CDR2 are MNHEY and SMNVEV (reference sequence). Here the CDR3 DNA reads TGTGCCAGCAGTTTAATAAGGACTAGCGGCTACGAGCAGTACTTC. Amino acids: CASSLIRTSGYEQYF.

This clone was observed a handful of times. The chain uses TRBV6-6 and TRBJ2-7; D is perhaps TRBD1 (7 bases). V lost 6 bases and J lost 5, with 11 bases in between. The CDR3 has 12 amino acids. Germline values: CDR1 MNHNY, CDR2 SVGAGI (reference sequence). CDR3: CASSPRGDEQYV. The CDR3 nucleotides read TGTGCCAGCAGCCCCAGGGGGGACGAGCAGTACGTC.

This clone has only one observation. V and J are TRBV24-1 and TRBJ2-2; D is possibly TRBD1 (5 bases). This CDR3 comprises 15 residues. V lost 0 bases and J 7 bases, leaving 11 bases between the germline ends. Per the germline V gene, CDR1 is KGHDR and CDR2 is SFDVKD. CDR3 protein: CATSDLPGRSGELFF. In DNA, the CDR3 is TGTGCCACCAGTGATTTGCCAGGGCGGAGCGGGGAGCTGTTTTTT.

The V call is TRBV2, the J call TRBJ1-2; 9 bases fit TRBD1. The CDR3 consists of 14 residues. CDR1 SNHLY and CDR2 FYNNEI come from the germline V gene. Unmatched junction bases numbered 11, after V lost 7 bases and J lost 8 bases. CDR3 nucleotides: TGTGCCAGCACGTGGGCACAGGGGGCTTGGGGCTACACCTTC. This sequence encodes CASTWAQGAWGYTF.

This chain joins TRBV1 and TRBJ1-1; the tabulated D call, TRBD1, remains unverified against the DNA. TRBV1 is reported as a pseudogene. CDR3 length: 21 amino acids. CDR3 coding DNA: TGCACCAGCAGCCAAGCCCTTGCAACAGGGGGCCGTGGGATAATGAACACTGAAGCTTTCTTT. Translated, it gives CTSSQALATGGRGIMNTEAFF.

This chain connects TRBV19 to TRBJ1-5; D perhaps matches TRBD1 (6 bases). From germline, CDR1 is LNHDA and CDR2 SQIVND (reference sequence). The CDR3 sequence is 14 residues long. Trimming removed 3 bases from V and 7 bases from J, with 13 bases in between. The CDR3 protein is CASSILGGAQPQHF. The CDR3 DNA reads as TGTGCCAGTAGTATTCTAGGGGGGGCACAGCCCCAGCATTTT.

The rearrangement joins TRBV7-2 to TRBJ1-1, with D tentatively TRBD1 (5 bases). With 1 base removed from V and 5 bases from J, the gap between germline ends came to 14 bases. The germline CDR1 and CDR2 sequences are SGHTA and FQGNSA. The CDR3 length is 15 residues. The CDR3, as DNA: TGTGCCAGCAGCTTAGGGAGAAGGGACTGGACTGAAGCTTTCTTT. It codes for CASSLGRRDWTEAFF.

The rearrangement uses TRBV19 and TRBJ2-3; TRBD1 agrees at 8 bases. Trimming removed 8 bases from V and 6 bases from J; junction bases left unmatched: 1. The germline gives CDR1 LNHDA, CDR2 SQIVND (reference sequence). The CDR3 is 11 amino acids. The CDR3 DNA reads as TGTGCCAGTCACAGGGGGGATACGCAGTATTTT. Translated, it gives CASHRGDTQYF.

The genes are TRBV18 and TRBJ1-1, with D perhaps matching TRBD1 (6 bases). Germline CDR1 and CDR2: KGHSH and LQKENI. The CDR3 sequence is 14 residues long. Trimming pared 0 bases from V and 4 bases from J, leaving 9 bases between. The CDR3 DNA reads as TGTGCCAGCTCACCACCAAGACAGGCCACTGAAGCTTTCTTT. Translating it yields CASSPPRQATEAFF.

CDR3 nucleotide sequence: TGTGCCAGCAGCTCACCCCACGGGGGAGGGTTTGAGACCCAGTACTTC. It codes for CASSSPHGGGFETQYF. V is TRBV7-9 and J is TRBJ2-5; 7 bases are a match to TRBD2. CDR1 and CDR2 (germline): SEHNR, FQNEAQ (reference sequence). This CDR3 region has 16 residues. Trimming removed 4 bases from V and 5 bases from J; junction bases left unmatched: 13.

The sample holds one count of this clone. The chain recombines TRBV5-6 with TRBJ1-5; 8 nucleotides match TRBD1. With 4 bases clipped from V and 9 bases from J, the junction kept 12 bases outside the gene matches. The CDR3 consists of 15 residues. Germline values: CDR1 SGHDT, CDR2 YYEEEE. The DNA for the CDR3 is TGTGCCAGCAGCCTTGCACGAGGACAGGGAGTGCCCCAGCATTTT. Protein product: CASSLARGQGVPQHF.